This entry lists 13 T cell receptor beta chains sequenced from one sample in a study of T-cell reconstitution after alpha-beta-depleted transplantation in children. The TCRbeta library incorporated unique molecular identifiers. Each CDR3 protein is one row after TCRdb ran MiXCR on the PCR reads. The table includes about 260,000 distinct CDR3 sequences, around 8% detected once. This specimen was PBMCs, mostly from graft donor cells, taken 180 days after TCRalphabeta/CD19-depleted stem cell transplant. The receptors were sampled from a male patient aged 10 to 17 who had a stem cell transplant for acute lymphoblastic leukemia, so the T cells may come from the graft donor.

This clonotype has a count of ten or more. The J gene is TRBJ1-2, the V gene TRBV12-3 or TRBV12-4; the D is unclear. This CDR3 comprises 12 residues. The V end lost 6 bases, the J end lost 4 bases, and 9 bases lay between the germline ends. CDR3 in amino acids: CASRSGFYGYTF. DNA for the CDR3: TGTGCCAGCAGGTCCGGGTTCTATGGCTACACCTTC.

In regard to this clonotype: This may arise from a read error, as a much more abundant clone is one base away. The CDR3 loop reads CASSFSESPNIQYF. The DNA for the CDR3 is TGTGCCAGCAGTTTCTCCGAAAGTCCAAACATTCAGTACTTC. This sequence joins TRBV28 and TRBJ2-4; no definite D call. Deletions cut 3 bases from V and 6 bases from J, with 12 bases between. The CDR3 length is 14 residues. Per the germline V gene, CDR1 is MDHEN and CDR2 is SYDVKM.

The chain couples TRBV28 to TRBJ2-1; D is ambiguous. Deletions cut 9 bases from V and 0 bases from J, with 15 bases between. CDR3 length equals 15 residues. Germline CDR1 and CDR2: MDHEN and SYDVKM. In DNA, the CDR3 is TGTGCCAGGGGCCCCGGCCCCCTCTCCTACAATGAGCAGTTCTTC. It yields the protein CARGPGPLSYNEQFF.

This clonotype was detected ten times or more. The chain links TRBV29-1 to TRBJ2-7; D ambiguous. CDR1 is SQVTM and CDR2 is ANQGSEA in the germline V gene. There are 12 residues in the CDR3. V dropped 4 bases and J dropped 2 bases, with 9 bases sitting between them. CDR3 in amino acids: CSVAAAPYEQYF. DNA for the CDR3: TGCAGCGTTGCGGCAGCACCCTACGAGCAGTACTTC.

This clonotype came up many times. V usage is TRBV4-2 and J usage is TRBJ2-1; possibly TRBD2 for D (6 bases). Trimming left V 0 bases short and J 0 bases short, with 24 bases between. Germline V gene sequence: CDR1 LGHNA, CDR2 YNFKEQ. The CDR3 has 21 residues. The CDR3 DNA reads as TGTGCCAGCAGCCAAGATTGGGTCGGGGGACTTTCTCGGGGCTCCTACAATGAGCAGTTCTTC. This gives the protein CASSQDWVGGLSRGSYNEQFF.

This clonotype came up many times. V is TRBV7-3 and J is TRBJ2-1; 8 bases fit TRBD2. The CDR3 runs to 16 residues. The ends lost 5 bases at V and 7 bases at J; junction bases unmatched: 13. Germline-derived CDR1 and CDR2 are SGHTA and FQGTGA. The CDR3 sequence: CASSPLPISGENEQFF. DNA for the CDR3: TGTGCCAGCAGCCCCCTCCCCATTAGCGGGGAAAATGAGCAGTTCTTC.

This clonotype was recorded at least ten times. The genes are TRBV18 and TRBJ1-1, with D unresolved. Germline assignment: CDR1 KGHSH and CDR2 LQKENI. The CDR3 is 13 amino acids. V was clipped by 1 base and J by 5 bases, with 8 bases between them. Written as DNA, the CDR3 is TGTGCCAGCTCACCACAGGGAGGAACTGAAGCTTTCTTT. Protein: CASSPQGGTEAFF.

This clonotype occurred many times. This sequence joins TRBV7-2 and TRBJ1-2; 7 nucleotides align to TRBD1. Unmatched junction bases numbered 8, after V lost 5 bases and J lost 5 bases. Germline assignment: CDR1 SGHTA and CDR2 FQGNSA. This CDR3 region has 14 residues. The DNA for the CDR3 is TGTGCCAGCAGCGCCCAAACAGGGGCTTATGGCTACACCTTC. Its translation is CASSAQTGAYGYTF. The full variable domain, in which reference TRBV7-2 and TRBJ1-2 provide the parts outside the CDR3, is GAGVSQSPSNKVTEKGKDVELRCDPISGHTALYWYRQSLGQGLEFLIYFQGNSAPDKSGLPSDRFSAERTGGSVSTLTIQRTQQEDSAVYLCASSAQTGAYGYTFGSGTRLTVV.

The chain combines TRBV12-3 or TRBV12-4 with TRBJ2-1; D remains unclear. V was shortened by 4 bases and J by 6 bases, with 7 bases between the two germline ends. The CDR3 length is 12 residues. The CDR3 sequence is CASSSGTNEQFF. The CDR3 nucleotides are TGTGCCAGCAGTTCCGGAACCAATGAGCAGTTCTTC.

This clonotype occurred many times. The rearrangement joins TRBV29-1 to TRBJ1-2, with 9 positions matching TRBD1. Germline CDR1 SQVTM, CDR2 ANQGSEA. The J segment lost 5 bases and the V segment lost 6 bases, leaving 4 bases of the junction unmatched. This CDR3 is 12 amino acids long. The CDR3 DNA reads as TGCAGCGTCCCGACAGGGGGTTATGGCTACACCTTC. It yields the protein CSVPTGGYGYTF.

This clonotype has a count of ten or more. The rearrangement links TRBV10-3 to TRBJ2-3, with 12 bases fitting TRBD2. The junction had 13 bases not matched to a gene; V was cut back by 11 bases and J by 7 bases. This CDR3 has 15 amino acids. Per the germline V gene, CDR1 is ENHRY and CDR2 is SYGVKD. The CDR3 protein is CAAKGELAGGNTQYF. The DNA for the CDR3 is TGTGCCGCAAAAGGGGAACTAGCGGGGGGAAATACGCAGTATTTT.

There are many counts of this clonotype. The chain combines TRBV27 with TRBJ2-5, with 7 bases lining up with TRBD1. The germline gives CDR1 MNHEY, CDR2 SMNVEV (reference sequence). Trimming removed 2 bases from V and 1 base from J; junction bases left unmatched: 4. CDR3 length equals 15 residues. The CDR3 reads CASSLDRTGQETQYF. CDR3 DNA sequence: TGTGCCAGCAGTTTAGATCGGACAGGCCAAGAGACCCAGTACTTC.

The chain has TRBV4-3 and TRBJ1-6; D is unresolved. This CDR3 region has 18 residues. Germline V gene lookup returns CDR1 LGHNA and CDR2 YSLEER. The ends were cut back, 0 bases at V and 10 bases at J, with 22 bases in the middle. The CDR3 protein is CASSQDFAGGSVGSPLHF. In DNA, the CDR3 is TGCGCCAGCAGCCAAGATTTCGCAGGAGGGAGCGTGGGATCACCCCTCCACTTT.